This TCR beta chain was sequenced for a study of T-cell reconstitution after alpha-beta-depleted transplantation in children. General study results and limits: It was surviving recipient T cells and thymic progenitors that gave some patients high TCRbeta diversity at day 60. The origin of alpha-beta T cells about two months after transplant was reportedly several hundred expanded graft clones. One year after transplant, T-cell counts and diversity came mostly from newly produced T cells.

During its preparation, the TCRbeta library received unique molecular identifiers. TCRdb processed the PCR reads anew with MiXCR; each CDR3 protein has one entry. Of 500,000 to 650,000 distinct CDR3 sequences in the sample, approximately 13% were seen once. Regarding this clonotype: Its antigen is as yet unknown.

The sample here was PBMCs, mostly from graft donor cells, taken 360 days after TCRalphabeta/CD19-depleted stem cell transplant. The clonotype originates from a male patient aged 10 to 17 who had a stem cell transplant for acute myeloid leukemia, so the T cells may come from the graft donor.

The chain's CDR3 is CANQGFYGYTF. Written as DNA, the CDR3 is TGTGCCAACCAGGGGTTTTATGGCTACACCTTC. V gene TRBV28 combines with J gene TRBJ1-2; D possibly corresponds to TRBD1 (6 bases). CDR3 length: 11 amino acids. V lost 10 bases to trimming and J lost 5 bases, with 11 bases between them. Germline-derived CDR1 and CDR2 are MDHEN and SYDVKM.